This TCR beta chain stems from a study of T cells in Graves' hyperthyroidism and ophthalmopathy. Study background: Peripheral blood was obtained at initial diagnosis, preceding any treatment.

Graves' hyperthyroidism was deemed stable given no ophthalmopathy progression within 18 months. Among the patients, aged 18 to 65, hyperthyroidism was newly diagnosed and had lasted under 2 months. This clonotype was recorded at least ten times. Its antigen is still unknown. The TCR beta CDR3 regions underwent amplification using RNA transcripts as the source. HTBI primers were used for first-round RT-PCR of the TCR CDR3. From the multiplex PCR reads, TCRdb called clonotypes with MiXCR, one entry per CDR3 protein. The data hold around 210,000 distinct CDR3 sequences, with roughly a sixth observed a single time. V gave up 1 base and J gave up 4 bases, with 16 bases separating them. This CDR3 comprises 16 residues. In germline, CDR1 is KGHSH, CDR2 LQKENI. The study's findings and limits: Blood also carried most thyroid clonotypes expanded above 0.001.

J is TRBJ1-1 and V is TRBV18; unclear D gene. Sequencing was done on a sample of blood. This TCR was recovered from a woman aged 50 to 60 with Graves' hyperthyroidism. The CDR3: CASSPRGQTSGTEAFF. CDR3 coding DNA: TGTGCCAGCTCACCACGAGGGCAGACTTCGGGCACTGAAGCTTTCTTT.